This T cell receptor (beta chain) came from a study of blood T cell repertoires in COVID-19. Study overall: The analysed material was cDNA or gDNA that came from T cells, B-cell-depleted T cells, or PBMCs.

Germline-derived CDR1 and CDR2 are SGHKS and YYEKEE (reference sequence). The CDR3 is made up of 15 amino acids. Between the trimmed V and J ends, which lost 4 bases and 5 bases, there was a span of 16 bases. Profiling relied on immunoSEQ multiplex PCR, and the TCRdb table lists in-frame clones only, not all of them. The sample yields 35,000 or so clones, approximately 78% seen once. This clone turned up a few times. This chain links TRBV5-5 with TRBJ1-5; D may be TRBD1 (6 bases). The sample was peripheral blood. This sequence was found in a human donor in a cohort sampled during active or convalescent COVID-19. The donor label of this sample is uncertain. CDR3 nucleotides: TGTGCCAGCAGCACACAGACAGGTCCTTATCAGCCCCAGCATTTT. It translates to CASSTQTGPYQPQHF.